Below, one TCR beta chain is given with its context. Antigen specificity is unknown. No patient received treatment before thyroid surgery. In the original analysis: What underpinned the distant-metastasis classifier for papillary thyroid cancer was the set of CDR3 differences across clinicopathological groups. TCRdb re-clonotyped the PCR reads through MiXCR. V and J calls and clone size were set by TCRdb, not the authors. The repertoire has 10,000 to 12,000 clones, about 37% of them found once; the top ten carry about a sixth. These data come from a study of metastatic and nonmetastatic thyroid tumors. In the study overall: Patients with malignant and benign thyroid disease provided blood and tumor or nodule tissue, whose repertoires were compared. Regarding the study as a whole: It was reportedly found that TCR beta diversity was significantly higher in malignant thyroid tumors than in benign nodules, a difference seen in both blood and tumor samples.

CDR3 length: 13 amino acids. The J segment lost 6 bases and the V segment lost 3 bases, leaving 1 base of the junction unmatched. Germline V gives CDR1 MNHNS, CDR2 SASEGT. The chain uses TRBV6-1 and TRBJ1-5; 8 bases line up with TRBD1. The sequencing sample was made of tumor tissue. This sequence was found in a female donor with papillary thyroid cancer or a benign thyroid nodule (not recorded which). Some clones in this sample may be carry-over from other donors' samples. Here the CDR3 reads CASSDRGRQPQHF. The CDR3 DNA is TGTGCCAGCAGTGACAGGGGGCGTCAGCCCCAGCATTTT.